This entry lists 20 T cell receptor beta chains sequenced from one sample in a study of T cells in Graves' hyperthyroidism and ophthalmopathy. Amplification of TCR beta CDR3 regions was performed using RNA transcripts as template. The TCR CDR3 was amplified in a first-round RT-PCR using the HTBI primer set. A single record per CDR3 protein comes from TCRdb applying MiXCR to the multiplex PCR reads. The sample contains roughly 350,000 distinct CDR3 sequences, roughly 15% of which appear only once. Specimen: blood. All receptors come from a woman aged 25 to 39 with Graves' ophthalmopathy.

The chain joins TRBV2 to TRBJ2-3; a weak D match, TRBD2 (5 bases). The CDR3 has 17 residues. The V gene's germline CDR1 is SNHLY and CDR2 FYNNEI. V dropped 4 bases and J dropped 1 base, with 18 bases sitting between them. The CDR3 sequence: CASSGGLLAGRTDTQYF. CDR3 nucleotide sequence: TGTGCCAGCAGTGGTGGCCTGTTGGCGGGTCGCACAGATACGCAGTATTTT.

This clonotype was observed many times. The CDR3 protein is CASSQEGPGGFSPLHF. The CDR3, as DNA: TGTGCCAGCAGCCAAGAAGGGCCAGGGGGATTCTCACCCCTCCACTTT. The genes are TRBV3-1 and TRBJ1-6; 7 nucleotides align to TRBD1. The CDR3 runs to 16 residues. Germline CDR1 reads LGHDT; CDR2 reads YNNKEL (reference sequence). The trim removed 0 bases at V and 10 bases at J, leaving 9 bases unmatched.

Many counts were recorded for this clonotype. The chain employs TRBV6-5 and TRBJ1-6; weak D call: TRBD1 (5 bases). Germline values: CDR1 MNHEY, CDR2 SVGAGI. The V end lost 0 bases, the J end lost 8 bases, and 17 bases lay between the germline ends. This CDR3 has 17 residues. CDR3 loop: CASSYSGGTIADSPLHF. The CDR3 DNA sequence: TGTGCCAGCAGTTACTCTGGAGGGACCATAGCCGATTCACCCCTCCACTTT.

This clonotype was detected many times. The V gene is TRBV27, the J gene TRBJ1-5, with D possibly matching TRBD1 (5 bases). The CDR3 loop spans 13 amino acids. Germline lookup yields CDR1 MNHEY and CDR2 SMNVEV (reference sequence). The ends were cut back, 2 bases at V and 6 bases at J, with 8 bases in the middle. In DNA form, the CDR3 reads TGTGCCAGCAGTTTAAGGGGTCTTCAGCCCCAGCATTTT. This codes for CASSLRGLQPQHF.

At least ten counts were recorded for this clonotype. This rearrangement joins TRBV27 to TRBJ2-7; 8 bases are shared with TRBD1. J was trimmed by 4 bases and V by 5 bases; bases with no gene match: 10. Germline CDR1 is MNHEY and CDR2 is SMNVEV (reference sequence). The CDR3 spans 15 residues. CDR3 loop: CASSMGQVKLYEQYF. The CDR3 DNA is TGTGCCAGCAGTATGGGACAGGTCAAGCTGTACGAGCAGTACTTC.

This clonotype showed up many times. The V call is TRBV12-3 or TRBV12-4, the J call TRBJ2-3; D remains ambiguous. The length of the CDR3 is 13 residues. The V end lost 5 bases, the J end lost 2 bases, and 8 bases lay between the germline ends. In DNA form, the CDR3 reads TGTGCCAGCAGTGCAGTGACCACAGATACGCAGTATTTT. Translation: CASSAVTTDTQYF.

This clonotype was seen repeatedly, ten times or more. This chain connects TRBV2 to TRBJ2-2; 10 bases agree with TRBD1. Germline V gene sequence: CDR1 SNHLY, CDR2 FYNNEI. The length of the CDR3 is 14 residues. V lost 7 bases, J lost 7 bases, and 6 bases stayed unmatched. CDR3 protein: CASTKGQGFGELFF. CDR3 coding DNA: TGTGCCAGCACGAAGGGACAGGGGTTCGGGGAGCTGTTTTTT.

This clonotype has at least ten counts. V is TRBV10-3 and J is TRBJ1-2; D call uncertain. V lost 2 bases, J lost 2 bases, and 18 bases lay in between. From germline, CDR1 is ENHRY and CDR2 SYGVKD. The CDR3 covers 17 residues. The CDR3 DNA is TGTGCCATCAGTGAGGTAGACGGATTCCTTTCCAACTATGGCTACACCTTC. It codes for CAISEVDGFLSNYGYTF.

This clonotype was found many times. V gene TRBV2 combines with J gene TRBJ1-5, with D unclear. CDR1 is SNHLY and CDR2 is FYNNEI in the germline V gene. The CDR3 covers 14 residues. The V gene lost 8 bases and the J gene lost 2 bases, with 13 bases spanning the gap. The chain's CDR3 is CASDGQGGNQPQHF. Written as DNA, the CDR3 is TGTGCCAGCGATGGTCAAGGTGGCAATCAGCCCCAGCATTTT.

Many counts were recorded for this clonotype. The V gene is TRBV7-2, the J gene TRBJ2-1; TRBD2 aligns across 9 bases. The length of the CDR3 is 15 residues. Germline assignment: CDR1 SGHTA and CDR2 FQGNSA. V was clipped by 2 bases and J by 5 bases; unmatched bases: 4. The CDR3 is CASSLSAGGHNEQFF. The CDR3 nucleotides are TGTGCCAGCAGCTTATCAGCGGGGGGCCACAATGAGCAGTTCTTC.

This clonotype showed up many times. This chain links TRBV2 with TRBJ2-1; no firm D call. Germline V gene data show CDR1 as SNHLY and CDR2 as FYNNEI. This CDR3 contains 14 residues. The V end lost 3 bases, the J end lost 2 bases, and 8 bases lay between the germline ends. CDR3 in amino acids: CASSEGLAYNEQFF. The CDR3 coding sequence is TGTGCCAGCAGTGAGGGGTTAGCCTACAATGAGCAGTTCTTC. Using reference TRBV2 and TRBJ2-1 for the parts outside the CDR3, the full variable domain is EPEVTQTPSHQVTQMGQEVILRCVPISNHLYFYWYRQILGQKVEFLVSFYNNEISEKSEIFDDQFSVERPDGSNFTLKIRSTKLEDSAMYFCASSEGLAYNEQFFGPGTRLTVL.

This clonotype was counted ten times or more. This sequence joins TRBV5-1 and TRBJ2-5; 9 nucleotides line up with TRBD2. The CDR3 extends over 15 amino acids. V shed 0 bases and J 5 bases; nucleotides not matched to a gene: 5. In germline, CDR1 is SGHRS, CDR2 YFSETQ. The CDR3 nucleotides read TGCGCCAGCAGCTTGGTTCCTAGCGGGGCGGAGACCCAGTACTTC. Its protein is CASSLVPSGAETQYF. Full variable domain (rest looked up from reference TRBV5-1 and TRBJ2-5): KAGVTQTPRYLIKTRGQQVTLSCSPISGHRSVSWYQQTPGQGLQFLFEYFSETQRNKGNFPGRFSGRQFSNSRSEMNVSTLELGDSALYLCASSLVPSGAETQYFGPGTRLLVL.

As regards this clonotype: Just one base apart from a much larger clone, this may be a read error. The final CDR3 position lacks the conserved phenylalanine or tryptophan, pointing to a likely read error. The chain has TRBV28 and TRBJ1-2; 8 nucleotides match TRBD1. Germline V lookup: CDR1 MDHEN, CDR2 SYDVKM. The CDR3 extends over 15 amino acids. Losses at the gene ends were 7 bases for V and 2 bases for J; bases not matched to a gene: 9. The CDR3 region has the DNA TGTGCCAGCAATTCGAGGGACAGGAGGAACTATGGCTACACCCTC. It translates to CASNSRDRRNYGYTL.

In this sample, this clonotype turned up many times. CDR3 protein: CSARDGQGMDTIYF. In DNA, the CDR3 is TGCAGTGCTAGAGACGGACAGGGGATGGACACCATATATTTT. The V gene is TRBV20-1, the J gene TRBJ1-3; 9 bases line up with TRBD1. The V gene end was trimmed by 0 bases and the J gene end by 8 bases; junction bases not matched to a gene: 5. CDR3 length: 14 amino acids. CDR1 DFQATT and CDR2 SNEGSKA come from the germline V gene (reference sequence).

This clonotype has at least ten counts. CDR3 coding DNA: TGTGCCAGCAGACCCGTATACAGAAGTCTGGGCACTGAAGCTTTCTTT. Its translation: CASRPVYRSLGTEAFF. J is TRBJ1-1 and V is TRBV7-6; no clear D gene. V was clipped by 6 bases and J by 4 bases, with 21 bases between them. Germline V gives CDR1 SGHVS, CDR2 FNYEAQ. This CDR3 contains 16 residues.

This clonotype was detected many times. The chain is built from TRBV6-1 and TRBJ1-6; tentative D call: TRBD1 (6 bases). The germline gives CDR1 MNHNS, CDR2 SASEGT. V lost 7 bases and J 0 bases, leaving 16 bases between the germline ends. This CDR3 comprises 17 residues. CDR3 DNA: TGTGCCAGCACACACCGGGACATCAGCTCCTATAATTCACCCCTCCACTTT. Protein sequence: CASTHRDISSYNSPLHF.

The gene calls are TRBV2 and TRBJ1-5; 10 nucleotides align to TRBD1. This CDR3 region has 14 residues. Germline CDR1 and CDR2: SNHLY and FYNNEI. The J segment lost 7 bases and the V segment lost 6 bases, leaving 6 bases of the junction unmatched. The CDR3 DNA reads TGTGCCAGCAGGGCCGGGACAGGGGACCAGCCCCAGCATTTT. This gives the protein CASRAGTGDQPQHF. Full variable domain (outside the CDR3, taken from reference TRBV2 and TRBJ1-5): EPEVTQTPSHQVTQMGQEVILRCVPISNHLYFYWYRQILGQKVEFLVSFYNNEISEKSEIFDDQFSVERPDGSNFTLKIRSTKLEDSAMYFCASRAGTGDQPQHFGDGTRLSIL.

This clonotype appeared many times. The V and J genes are TRBV11-3 and TRBJ2-5; D is unclear. The CDR3 has 15 amino acids. The V and J ends lost 0 bases and 5 bases respectively, with 13 bases between them. Germline CDR1 reads SGHNT; CDR2 reads YENEEA. The chain's CDR3 is CASSLDEKLWETQYF. The CDR3 DNA sequence: TGTGCCAGCAGCTTAGACGAGAAGCTTTGGGAGACCCAGTACTTC.

The chain combines TRBV14 with TRBJ2-2; TRBD2 might be the D (6 bases). CDR1 SGHDN and CDR2 FVKESK come from the germline V gene. Trimming removed 0 bases at V and 4 bases at J, with 15 bases between. This CDR3 is built from 17 residues. The CDR3 here is CASSQEWRDRSTGELFF. CDR3 DNA: TGTGCCAGCAGCCAAGAATGGCGGGACCGATCCACCGGGGAGCTGTTTTTT.

A word on this clonotype: Here the CDR3 omits its conserved ending phenylalanine or tryptophan, so a read error is the likely source. The V call is TRBV6-1, the J call TRBJ1-4; maybe TRBD1 (6 bases). Per germline, CDR1 MNHNS and CDR2 SASEGT. Between the trimmed V and J ends, which lost 6 bases and 7 bases, there was a span of 15 bases. The CDR3 totals 14 residues. CDR3 region: CASSPGTGSEKLFC. The CDR3 nucleotides are TGTGCCAGCAGCCCCGGCACAGGGAGTGAAAAACTGTTTTGT.